This is a list of T cell receptor beta chains from one sample in a study of CXCR3-negative and CXCR3-positive naive CD8 T cells. Reprocessing the 5' RACE reads, TCRdb reports a single entry for every CDR3 protein and omits DNA. Its clone listing holds around 63,000 distinct CDR3 sequences. Material: naive CXCR3+ CD8+ T cells from blood. Receptors were obtained from a human donor in good health. Some clones in this sample may be carry-over from other donors' samples. The CDR3 runs from the conserved cysteine through the conserved F or W.

v_call: TRBV28; j_call: TRBJ2-7; cdr3_aa: CASSFPGRAYEQYF
v_call: TRBV13; j_call: TRBJ2-1; cdr3_aa: CASSPGGAGGVHNEQFF
v_call: TRBV7-8; j_call: TRBJ2-7; cdr3_aa: CASSAPGQYYEQYF
v_call: TRBV12-3/TRBV12-4; j_call: TRBJ2-1; cdr3_aa: CASSPNRVHEQFF
v_call: TRBV5-1; j_call: TRBJ2-7; cdr3_aa: CASSFGGSAYEQYF
v_call: TRBV4-3; j_call: TRBJ2-3; cdr3_aa: CASSQETPRRQGRTDTQYF
v_call: TRBV11-2; j_call: TRBJ2-5; cdr3_aa: CASSLAIAGSKETQYF
v_call: TRBV7-3; j_call: TRBJ2-7; cdr3_aa: CASSLDGTGGREQYF
v_call: TRBV7-9; j_call: TRBJ1-2; cdr3_aa: CASSHDRAGVYGYTF
v_call: TRBV7-8; j_call: TRBJ1-5; cdr3_aa: CASSLGTSNQPQHF
v_call: TRBV29-1; j_call: TRBJ1-1; cdr3_aa: CSVGVPQMEAFF
v_call: TRBV15; j_call: TRBJ2-2; cdr3_aa: CATSPNLDYYTGELFF
v_call: TRBV28; j_call: TRBJ2-7; cdr3_aa: CASSPPGDGYEQYF
v_call: TRBV28; j_call: TRBJ1-6; cdr3_aa: CASSSPGTGNSPLHF
v_call: TRBV6-6; j_call: TRBJ2-3; cdr3_aa: CASSYPGHDTTDTQYF
v_call: TRBV14; j_call: TRBJ1-6; cdr3_aa: CASSQDWNSPLHF
v_call: TRBV4-3; j_call: TRBJ1-1; cdr3_aa: CASSQDWLDSEAFF
v_call: TRBV7-2; j_call: TRBJ1-5; cdr3_aa: CASSLLGQGSNQPQHF
v_call: TRBV14; j_call: TRBJ2-1; cdr3_aa: CASSLQGGKYNEQFF
v_call: TRBV14; j_call: TRBJ2-3; cdr3_aa: CANSQFRYGVYTQYF
v_call: TRBV28; j_call: TRBJ2-5; cdr3_aa: CASSYREEETQYF
v_call: TRBV7-8; j_call: TRBJ2-7; cdr3_aa: CASSLILAGVGEQYF
v_call: TRBV28; j_call: TRBJ1-6; cdr3_aa: CASPPPGVAFYNSPLHF
v_call: TRBV6-2/TRBV6-3; j_call: TRBJ2-5; cdr3_aa: CASRPWTGGRETQYF
v_call: TRBV20-1; j_call: TRBJ2-7; cdr3_aa: CSARDLAGPYEQYF
v_call: TRBV7-3; j_call: TRBJ2-2; cdr3_aa: CASSYYTGELFF
v_call: TRBV20-1; j_call: TRBJ2-7; cdr3_aa: CSARVTGKSSYEQYF
v_call: TRBV6-2/TRBV6-3; j_call: TRBJ1-5; cdr3_aa: CASSYDSYLNINQPQHF
v_call: TRBV29-1; j_call: TRBJ2-5; cdr3_aa: CSVEAWDRGQETQYF
v_call: TRBV6-4; j_call: TRBJ2-1; cdr3_aa: CASSDSGTGGNEQFF
v_call: TRBV13; j_call: TRBJ2-7; cdr3_aa: CASSLGQSNYEQYF
v_call: TRBV29-1; j_call: TRBJ2-2; cdr3_aa: CSVVVAPGTVVTGELFF
v_call: TRBV10-3; j_call: TRBJ1-4; cdr3_aa: CAISDFRDGEKLFF
v_call: TRBV20-1; j_call: TRBJ2-7; cdr3_aa: CSALEFSYEQYF
v_call: TRBV6-5; j_call: TRBJ2-3; cdr3_aa: CASSYPTENPSTDTQYF
v_call: TRBV7-9; j_call: TRBJ1-1; cdr3_aa: CASSLMGTEAFF